Listed here are 26 T cell receptor beta chains from one sample, sequenced in a study of PD-1 blockade in classical Hodgkin lymphoma. The time point: cycle 4 day 1 (C4D1), after 5 to 7 weeks of nivolumab. All patients experienced relapse after autologous stem cell transplantation, and brentuximab vedotin exposure was variable. Only in-frame clones appear in the TCRdb table, and some are missing; sequencing was by immunoSEQ multiplex PCR. There are 31,000 or so clones in the sample; about four fifths occur only once, and 17% lies in the top ten. The source material was peripheral blood mononuclear cells (PBMCs), sampled before the fourth cycle of nivolumab. Source of these receptors: a human donor with classical Hodgkin lymphoma.

The J gene is TRBJ1-2, the V gene TRBV29-1, with 10 bases matching TRBD1. Germline V gene sequence: CDR1 SQVTM, CDR2 ANQGSEA. The CDR3 spans 15 residues. The V segment lost 6 bases and the J segment 7 bases; nucleotides outside the gene matches: 14. The chain's CDR3 is CSVLGQGVRGSGYTF. The DNA of the CDR3 is TGCAGCGTACTCGGACAGGGGGTGAGAGGTTCTGGCTACACCTTC. Looking up the rest from reference TRBV29-1 and TRBJ1-2 gives the full variable domain: SAVISQKPSRDICQRGTSLTIQCQVDSQVTMMFWYRQQPGQSLTLIATANQGSEATYESGFVIDKFPISRPNLTFSTLTVSNMSPEDSSIYLCSVLGQGVRGSGYTFGSGTRLTVV.

A single count supports this clone. The chain joins TRBV4-2 to TRBJ1-2; D uncertain. Trimming shortened V by 1 base and J by 5 bases, and 5 bases separated the two germline ends. Germline-derived CDR1 and CDR2 are LGHNA and YNFKEQ. The CDR3 loop spans 12 amino acids. The CDR3 loop is CASSQAAYGYTF. The DNA for the CDR3 is TGTGCCAGCAGCCAAGCCGCGTATGGCTACACCTTC.

In this sample, this clone turned up a few times. The sample contains more than one DNA sequence encoding this CDR3. V gene TRBV6-1 combines with J gene TRBJ2-7; D gene uncertain. Germline lookup yields CDR1 MNHNS and CDR2 SASEGT. V lost 7 bases and J 6 bases, leaving 13 bases between the germline ends. The CDR3 sequence is 12 residues long. CDR3: CASNQGSREQYV. CDR3 coding DNA: TGTGCCAGCAACCAAGGGTCCCGCGAGCAGTACGTC.

The chain combines TRBV25-1 with TRBJ1-1, with D hard to call. V lost 3 bases to trimming and J lost 3 bases, with 11 bases between them. The CDR3 extends over 14 amino acids. CDR1 MGHDK and CDR2 SYGVNS come from the germline V gene. DNA for the CDR3: TGTGCCAGCAGTGATAGCCTGGGAGACACTGAAGCTTTCTTT. It specifies CASSDSLGDTEAFF.

CDR3 in DNA: TGCAGCGTGGTACTACAGGGACTAAACACTGAAGCTTTCTTT. This gives the protein CSVVLQGLNTEAFF. The genes are TRBV29-1 and TRBJ1-1; D perhaps matches TRBD1 (6 bases). This CDR3 spans 14 amino acids. Germline V CDR1 and CDR2: SQVTM, ANQGSEA. The V end was cut by 6 bases, the J end by 2 bases, with 16 bases between.

This clone has more than one count but fewer than ten. The chain combines TRBV4-2 with TRBJ2-1; unclear D gene. The CDR3 is 13 residues long. Germline V lookup: CDR1 LGHNA, CDR2 YNFKEQ. The V end was cut by 2 bases, the J end by 8 bases, with 10 bases between. DNA for the CDR3: TGTGCCAGCAGCCAACAGGCTGGCGATGAGCAGTTCTTC. Protein sequence: CASSQQAGDEQFF.

The chain combines TRBV19 with TRBJ1-1, with a possible D match to TRBD1 (6 bases). The CDR3 totals 16 residues. Germline V gene sequence: CDR1 LNHDA, CDR2 SQIVND (reference sequence). V shed 4 bases and J shed 2 bases, with 17 bases lying between them. CDR3 loop: CASSTEPGHLNTEAFF. For the CDR3, the DNA is TGTGCCAGTAGTACGGAACCGGGACACCTAAACACTGAAGCTTTCTTT.

The rearrangement joins TRBV6-1 to TRBJ2-7, with D uncertain. Germline-derived CDR1 and CDR2 are MNHNS and SASEGT. The CDR3 is 16 amino acids. Trimming pared 0 bases from V and 2 bases from J, leaving 14 bases between. The CDR3 bases are TGTGCCAGCAGTGAAGCGCTGGCAGCCAGTGCCTACGAGCAGTACTTC. Translated: CASSEALAASAYEQYF.

This chain joins TRBV4-2 and TRBJ2-3; 7 nucleotides match TRBD1. The CDR3 extends over 14 amino acids. The V segment lost 1 base and the J segment 7 bases; nucleotides outside the gene matches: 5. Germline loops: CDR1 LGHNA, CDR2 YNFKEQ. In nucleotides, the CDR3 is TGTGCCAGCAGCCAAGGTCACAGGGGAAATACGCAGTATTTT. It specifies CASSQGHRGNTQYF.

The chain is built from TRBV11-2 and TRBJ1-3; D unresolved. Trimming pared 0 bases from V and 6 bases from J, leaving 12 bases between. Germline-derived CDR1 and CDR2 are SGHAT and FQNNGV. CDR3 length: 15 residues. The CDR3 reads CASSLDGYRQNTIYF. The CDR3 DNA reads as TGTGCCAGCAGCTTAGATGGGTACAGACAAAACACCATATATTTT.

This clone was seen only a few times. V usage is TRBV18 and J usage is TRBJ2-5; D is undetermined. V was shortened by 0 bases and J by 4 bases, with 6 bases between the two germline ends. The CDR3 runs 13 residues. The germline V gene encodes CDR1 KGHSH and CDR2 LQKENI. In DNA, the CDR3 is TGTGCCAGCTCACCACCGGGTGGAGAGACCCAGTACTTC. Translating gives CASSPPGGETQYF. Full variable domain (remainder filled in from reference TRBV18 and TRBJ2-5): NAGVMQNPRHLVRRRGQEARLRCSPMKGHSHVYWYRQLPEEGLKFMVYLQKENIIDESGMPKERFSAEFPKEGPSILRIQQVVRGDSAAYFCASSPPGGETQYFGPGTRLLVL.

The chain couples TRBV4-3 to TRBJ2-3; 7 bases fit TRBD2. V lost 0 bases, J lost 8 bases, and 14 bases stayed unmatched. This CDR3 has 17 amino acids. The germline V gene encodes CDR1 LGHNA and CDR2 YSLEER. The CDR3 spells CASSQDGASGAWSTQYF. The DNA for the CDR3 is TGCGCCAGCAGCCAAGATGGTGCCAGCGGGGCGTGGAGTACGCAGTATTTT.

The chain combines TRBV5-8 with TRBJ2-5, with 7 bases fitting TRBD1. Germline V gives CDR1 SGHTS, CDR2 YDEGEE. After removal of 2 bases from V and 5 bases from J, the junction contained 6 bases not matched to a gene. The CDR3 covers 14 residues. DNA for the CDR3: TGTGCCAGCAGCTTACTGACAGGGCTGGAGACCCAGTACTTC. This sequence encodes CASSLLTGLETQYF.

The J gene is TRBJ1-1, the V gene TRBV5-4; tentative D call: TRBD1 (6 bases). Looked up from germline, CDR1 is SGHNT and CDR2 is YYREEE (reference sequence). The ends were cut back, 4 bases at V and 8 bases at J, with 12 bases in the middle. The CDR3 covers 12 residues. This CDR3 is CASSTRTEEAFF. The DNA of the CDR3 is TGTGCCAGCAGCACCCGGACAGAAGAAGCTTTCTTT.

The rearrangement uses TRBV28 and TRBJ1-2, with D tentatively TRBD1 (5 bases). V lost 9 bases to trimming and J lost 5 bases, with 10 bases between them. CDR3 length: 11 residues. Per the germline V gene, CDR1 is MDHEN and CDR2 is SYDVKM. CDR3 bases: TGTGCCAGTAGGGGAACGTATGGCTACACCTTC. Residues: CASRGTYGYTF.

The genes are TRBV28 and TRBJ1-1; no clear D. This CDR3 comprises 14 residues. The V end was cut by 5 bases, the J end by 1 base, with 11 bases between. Germline assignment: CDR1 MDHEN and CDR2 SYDVKM. The DNA for the CDR3 is TGTGCCAGCAGTCCCCCCGGGCCGAACACTGAAGCTTTCTTT. As protein: CASSPPGPNTEAFF.

The genes are TRBV4-3 and TRBJ1-2; tentatively, D is TRBD1 (5 bases). Germline CDR1 is LGHNA and CDR2 is YSLEER. The CDR3 contains 15 residues. V lost 0 bases and J 2 bases, leaving 10 bases between the germline ends. CDR3 residues: CASSQDRAENYGYTF. In DNA, the CDR3 is TGCGCCAGCAGCCAAGACAGGGCAGAAAACTATGGCTACACCTTC.

In this sample, this clone turned up a few times. The genes are TRBV28 and TRBJ2-7; 10 bases line up with TRBD1. Germline trimming cut 5 bases from V and 3 bases from J; bases unmatched to any gene: 4. The CDR3 totals 14 residues. Germline-derived CDR1 and CDR2 are MDHEN and SYDVKM. The DNA for the CDR3 is TGTGCCAGCAGTACGGACAGGGGGGTCTACGAGCAGTACTTC. Translating it yields CASSTDRGVYEQYF.

This rearrangement joins TRBV18 to TRBJ1-1; weak D call: TRBD1 (5 bases). Germline CDR1 reads KGHSH; CDR2 reads LQKENI. V lost 2 bases and J 4 bases, leaving 14 bases between the germline ends. CDR3 size: 15 residues. The CDR3 protein is CASSPGGGSRTEAFF. CDR3 nucleotides: TGTGCCAGCTCACCAGGGGGAGGAAGTCGCACTGAAGCTTTCTTT.

This rearrangement joins TRBV9 to TRBJ1-6; D unclear. The V end lost 0 bases, the J end lost 8 bases, and 9 bases lay between the germline ends. This CDR3 is built from 14 residues. CDR1 is SGDLS, CDR2 YYNGEE, per germline. This CDR3 reads CASSVGTPDSPLHF. DNA for the CDR3: TGTGCCAGCAGCGTAGGTACGCCCGATTCACCCCTCCACTTT.

The V call is TRBV5-6, the J call TRBJ2-7; 11 bases agree with TRBD1. This CDR3 is 19 amino acids long. With V trimmed by 2 bases and J by 4 bases, 17 bases remained unmatched. Germline lookup yields CDR1 SGHDT and CDR2 YYEEEE. CDR3 region: CASSLRRLDRGHPTYEQYF. CDR3 DNA: TGTGCCAGCAGCTTACGACGCTTGGACAGGGGGCACCCTACTTACGAGCAGTACTTC.

This clone was observed once. This chain links TRBV10-2 with TRBJ2-1; unclear D gene. Trimming took off 2 bases at V and 2 bases at J, with 10 bases between the two ends. The CDR3 loop spans 15 amino acids. Germline V gene data show CDR1 as WSHSY and CDR2 as SAAADI. DNA for the CDR3: TGCGCCAGCAGTGAGGGGCCACGAACCTACAATGAGCAGTTCTTC. Its translation: CASSEGPRTYNEQFF.

The J gene is TRBJ1-1, the V gene TRBV4-2, with TRBD1 identical over 8 bases. This CDR3 spans 14 amino acids. V lost 5 bases, J lost 1 base, and 3 bases stayed unmatched. Germline CDR1 is LGHNA and CDR2 is YNFKEQ. The CDR3: CASSETGGNTEAFF. DNA for the CDR3: TGTGCCAGCAGCGAAACAGGGGGGAACACTGAAGCTTTCTTT.

In DNA, the CDR3 is TGTGCCAGCAGCCCTGATCCGAGCTCCTACAATGAGCAGTTCTTC. It is translated as CASSPDPSSYNEQFF. The V call is TRBV5-5, the J call TRBJ2-1, with no clear D. Trimming removed 4 bases from V and 0 bases from J, with 11 bases in between. The CDR3 loop spans 15 amino acids. From germline, CDR1 is SGHKS and CDR2 YYEKEE (reference sequence). The variable domain in full, with the rest retrieved from reference TRBV5-5 and TRBJ2-1, is DAGVTQSPTHLIKTRGQQVTLRCSPISGHKSVSWYQQVLGQGPQFIFQYYEKEERGRGNFPDRFSARQFPNYSSELNVNALLLGDSALYLCASSPDPSSYNEQFFGPGTRLTVL.

V is TRBV6-6 and J is TRBJ1-1, with 7 bases lining up with TRBD1. V gave up 6 bases and J gave up 0 bases; unmatched junction bases: 4. The CDR3 has 14 amino acids. The germline V gene encodes CDR1 MNHNY and CDR2 SVGAGI (reference sequence). The CDR3, as DNA: TGTGCCAGCAGGTCAGGGGGACTGAACACTGAAGCTTTCTTT. This sequence encodes CASRSGGLNTEAFF.

This rearrangement joins TRBV7-9 to TRBJ2-2; possibly TRBD1 or TRBD2 for D (6 bases each). Germline values: CDR1 SEHNR, CDR2 FQNEAQ (reference sequence). CDR3 length equals 14 residues. Trimming took 4 bases from V and 6 from J, leaving 12 bases between them. CDR3 sequence: CASSSPEGAGELFF. CDR3 bases: TGTGCCAGCAGCTCCCCGGAGGGGGCCGGGGAGCTGTTTTTT.